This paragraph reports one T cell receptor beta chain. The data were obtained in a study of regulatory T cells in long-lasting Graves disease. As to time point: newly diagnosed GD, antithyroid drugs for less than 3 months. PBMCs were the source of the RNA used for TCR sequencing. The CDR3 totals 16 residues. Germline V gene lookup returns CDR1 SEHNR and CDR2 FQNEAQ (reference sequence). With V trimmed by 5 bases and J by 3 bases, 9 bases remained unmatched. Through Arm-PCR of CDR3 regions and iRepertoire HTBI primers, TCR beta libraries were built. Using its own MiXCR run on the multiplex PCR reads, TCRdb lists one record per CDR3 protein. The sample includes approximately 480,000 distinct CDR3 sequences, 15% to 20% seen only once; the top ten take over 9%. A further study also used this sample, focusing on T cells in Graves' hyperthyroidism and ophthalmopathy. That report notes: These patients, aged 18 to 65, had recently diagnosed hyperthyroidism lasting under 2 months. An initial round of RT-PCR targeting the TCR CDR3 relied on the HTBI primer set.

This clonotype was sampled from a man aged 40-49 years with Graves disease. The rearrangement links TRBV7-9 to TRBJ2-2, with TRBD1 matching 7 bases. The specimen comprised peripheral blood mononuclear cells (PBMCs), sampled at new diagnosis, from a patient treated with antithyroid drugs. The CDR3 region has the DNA TGTGCCAGCAGCCCTAAAGAGGGGGCCCACACCGGGGAGCTGTTTTTT. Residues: CASSPKEGAHTGELFF.